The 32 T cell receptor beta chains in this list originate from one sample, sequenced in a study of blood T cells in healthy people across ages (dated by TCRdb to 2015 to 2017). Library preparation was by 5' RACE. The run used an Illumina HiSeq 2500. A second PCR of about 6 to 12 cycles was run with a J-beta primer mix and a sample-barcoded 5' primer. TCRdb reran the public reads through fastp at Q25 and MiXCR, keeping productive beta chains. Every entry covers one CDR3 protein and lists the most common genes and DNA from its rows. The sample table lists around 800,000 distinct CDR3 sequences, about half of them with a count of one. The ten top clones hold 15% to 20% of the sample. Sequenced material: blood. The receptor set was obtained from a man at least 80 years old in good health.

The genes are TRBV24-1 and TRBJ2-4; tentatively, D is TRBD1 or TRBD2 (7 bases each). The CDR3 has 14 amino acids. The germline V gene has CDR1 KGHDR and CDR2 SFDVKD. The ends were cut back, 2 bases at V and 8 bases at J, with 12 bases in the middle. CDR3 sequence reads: CATSDSQGRDIQYF. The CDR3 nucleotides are TGTGCCACCAGTGATTCACAGGGGAGGGACATTCAGTACTTC.

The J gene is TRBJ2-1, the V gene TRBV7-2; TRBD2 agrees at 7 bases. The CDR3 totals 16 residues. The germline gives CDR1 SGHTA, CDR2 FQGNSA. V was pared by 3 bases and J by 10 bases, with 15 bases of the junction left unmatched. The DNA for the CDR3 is TGTGCCAGCAGCTTTGGTGGCGGGGGTTTTGGGGGGGAGCAGTTCTTC. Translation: CASSFGGGGFGGEQFF.

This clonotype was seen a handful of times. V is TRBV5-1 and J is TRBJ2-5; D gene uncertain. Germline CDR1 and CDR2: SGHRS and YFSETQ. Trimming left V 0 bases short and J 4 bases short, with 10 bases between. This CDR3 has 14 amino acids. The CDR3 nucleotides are TGCGCCAGCAGCTTGGACGGAGCTGGAGAGACCCAGTACTTC. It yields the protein CASSLDGAGETQYF.

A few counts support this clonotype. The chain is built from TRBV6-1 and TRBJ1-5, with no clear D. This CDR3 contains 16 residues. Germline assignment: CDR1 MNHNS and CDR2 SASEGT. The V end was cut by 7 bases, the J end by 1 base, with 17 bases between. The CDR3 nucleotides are TGTGCCAGCACCCCTGAATCCTTTACGAGCAATCAGCCCCAGCATTTT. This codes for CASTPESFTSNQPQHF.

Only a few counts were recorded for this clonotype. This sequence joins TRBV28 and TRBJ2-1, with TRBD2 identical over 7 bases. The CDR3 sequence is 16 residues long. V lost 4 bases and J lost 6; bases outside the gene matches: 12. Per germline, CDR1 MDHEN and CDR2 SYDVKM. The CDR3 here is CASSSPGGSGSNEQFF. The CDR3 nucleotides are TGTGCCAGCAGTTCCCCGGGGGGTAGCGGTTCCAATGAGCAGTTCTTC. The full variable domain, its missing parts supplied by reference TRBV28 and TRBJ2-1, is DVKVTQSSRYLVKRTGEKVFLECVQDMDHENMFWYRQDPGLGLRLIYFSYDVKMKEKGDIPEGYSVSREKKERFSLILESASTNQTSMYLCASSSPGGSGSNEQFFGPGTRLTVL.

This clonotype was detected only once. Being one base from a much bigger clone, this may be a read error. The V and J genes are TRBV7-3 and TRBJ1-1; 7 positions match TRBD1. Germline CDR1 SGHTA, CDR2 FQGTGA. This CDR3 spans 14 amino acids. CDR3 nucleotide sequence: TGTGCCAGCGGCTTGACACAGGGGAGGACTGAAGCTTTCTTT. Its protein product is CASGLTQGRTEAFF.

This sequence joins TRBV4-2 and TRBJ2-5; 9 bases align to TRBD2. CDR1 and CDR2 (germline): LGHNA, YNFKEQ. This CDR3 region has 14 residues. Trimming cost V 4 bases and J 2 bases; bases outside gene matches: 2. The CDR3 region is CASSPSGAQETQYF. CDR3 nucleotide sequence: TGTGCCAGCAGCCCTAGCGGGGCACAAGAGACCCAGTACTTC.

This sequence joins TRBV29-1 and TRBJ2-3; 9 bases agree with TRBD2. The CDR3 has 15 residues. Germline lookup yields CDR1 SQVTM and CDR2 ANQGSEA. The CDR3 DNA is TGCAGTCCTTTAACTAGCGGGTTTAGCACAGATACGCAGTATTTT. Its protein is CSPLTSGFSTDTQYF.

This chain's CDR3 is CASSLRAANRYGYTF. The CDR3 nucleotides are TGTGCCAGTAGCCTCCGTGCCGCGAACAGATATGGCTACACCTTC. The chain has TRBV5-6 and TRBJ1-2; D is unresolved. Germline V gene sequence: CDR1 SGHDT, CDR2 YYEEEE. Trimming removed 8 bases from V and 5 bases from J, with 22 bases in between. The CDR3 runs 15 residues.

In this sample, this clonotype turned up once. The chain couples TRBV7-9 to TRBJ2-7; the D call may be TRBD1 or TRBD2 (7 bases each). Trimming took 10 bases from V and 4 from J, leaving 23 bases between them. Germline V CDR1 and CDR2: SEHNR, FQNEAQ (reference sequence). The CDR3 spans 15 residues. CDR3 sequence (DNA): TGTGCCACCGAATCCATAGGGCAGGGGGGGTACGAGCAGTACTTC. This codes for CATESIGQGGYEQYF.

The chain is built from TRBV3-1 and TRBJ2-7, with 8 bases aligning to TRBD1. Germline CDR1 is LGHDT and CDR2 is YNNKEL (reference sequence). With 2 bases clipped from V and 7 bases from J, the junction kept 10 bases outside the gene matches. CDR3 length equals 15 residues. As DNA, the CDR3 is TGTGCCAGCAGCCAACAGGGGGCGAACTACAATGAGCAGTACTTC. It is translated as CASSQQGANYNEQYF.

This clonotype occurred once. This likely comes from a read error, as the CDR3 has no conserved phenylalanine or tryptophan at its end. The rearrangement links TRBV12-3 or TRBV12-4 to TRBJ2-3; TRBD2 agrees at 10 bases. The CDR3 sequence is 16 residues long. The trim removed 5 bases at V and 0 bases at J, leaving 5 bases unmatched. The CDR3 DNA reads TGTGCCAGCAGTAAGACTAGCGGGTCTAGCACAGATACGCAGTATTTG. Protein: CASSKTSGSSTDTQYL.

The CDR3 protein is CASSLGDLLAYNEQFF. The CDR3 nucleotides read TGTGCCAGCAGCTTGGGGGACCTGTTGGCCTACAATGAGCAGTTCTTC. The rearrangement joins TRBV9 to TRBJ2-1; possibly TRBD1 or TRBD2 for D (5 bases each). From germline, CDR1 is SGDLS and CDR2 YYNGEE. This CDR3 has 16 residues. Between the trimmed V and J ends, which lost 4 bases and 2 bases, there was a span of 16 bases.

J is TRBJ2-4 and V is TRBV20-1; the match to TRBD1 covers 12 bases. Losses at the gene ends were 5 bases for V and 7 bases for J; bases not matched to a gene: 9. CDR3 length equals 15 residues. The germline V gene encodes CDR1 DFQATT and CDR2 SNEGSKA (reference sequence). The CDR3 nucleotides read TGCAGTGCTCCCGGGACAGGGGGCCTTGGGAACATTCAGTACTTC. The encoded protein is CSAPGTGGLGNIQYF.

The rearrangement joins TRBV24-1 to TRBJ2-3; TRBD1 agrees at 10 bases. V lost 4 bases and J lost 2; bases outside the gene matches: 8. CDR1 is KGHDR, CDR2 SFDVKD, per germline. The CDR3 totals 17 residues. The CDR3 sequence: CATSDPGTGDSTDTQYF. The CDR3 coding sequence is TGTGCCACCAGTGACCCAGGGACAGGGGATTCCACAGATACGCAGTATTTT.

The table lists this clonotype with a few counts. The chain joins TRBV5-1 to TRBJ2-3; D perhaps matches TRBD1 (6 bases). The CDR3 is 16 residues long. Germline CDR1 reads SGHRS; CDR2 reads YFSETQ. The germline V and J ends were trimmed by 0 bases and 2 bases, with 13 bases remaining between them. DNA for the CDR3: TGCGCCAGCAGCTTGGTCGAAGGGGGAGACACAGATACGCAGTATTTT. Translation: CASSLVEGGDTDTQYF. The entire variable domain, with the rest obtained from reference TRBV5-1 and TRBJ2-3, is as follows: KAGVTQTPRYLIKTRGQQVTLSCSPISGHRSVSWYQQTPGQGLQFLFEYFSETQRNKGNFPGRFSGRQFSNSRSEMNVSTLELGDSALYLCASSLVEGGDTDTQYFGPGTRLTVL.

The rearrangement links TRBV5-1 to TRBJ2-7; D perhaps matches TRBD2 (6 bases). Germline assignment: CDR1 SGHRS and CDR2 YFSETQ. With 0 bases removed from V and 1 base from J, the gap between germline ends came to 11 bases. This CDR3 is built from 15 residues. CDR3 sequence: CASSLEDYRSYEQYF. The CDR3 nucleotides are TGCGCCAGCAGCTTGGAGGACTACCGGTCCTACGAGCAGTACTTC. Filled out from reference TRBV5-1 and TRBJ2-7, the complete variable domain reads KAGVTQTPRYLIKTRGQQVTLSCSPISGHRSVSWYQQTPGQGLQFLFEYFSETQRNKGNFPGRFSGRQFSNSRSEMNVSTLELGDSALYLCASSLEDYRSYEQYFGPGTRLTVT.

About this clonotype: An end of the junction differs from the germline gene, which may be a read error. CDR3 coding DNA: TGCAGTGTTAGATTCGGGGGCCTCAATAATGAAAAACTGTTTTTT. Protein: CSVRFGGLNNEKLFF. This sequence joins TRBV20-1 and TRBJ1-4; TRBD1 is a possible D gene (6 bases). Germline-derived CDR1 and CDR2 are DFQATT and SNEGSKA (reference sequence). This CDR3 is built from 15 residues.

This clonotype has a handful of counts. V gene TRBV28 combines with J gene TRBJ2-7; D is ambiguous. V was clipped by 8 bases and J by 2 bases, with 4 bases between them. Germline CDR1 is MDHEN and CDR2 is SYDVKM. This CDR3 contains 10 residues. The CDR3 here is CASGPYEQYF. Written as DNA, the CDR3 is TGTGCCAGCGGACCCTACGAGCAGTACTTC.

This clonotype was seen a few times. The CDR3 DNA reads TGTGCCAGCAGCTTACTCGGGGGAGGTGGGGCCAACGTCCTGACTTTC. Encoded protein: CASSLLGGGGANVLTF. The V call is TRBV7-2, the J call TRBJ2-6; D might be TRBD2 (6 bases). V was clipped by 2 bases and J by 3 bases, with 11 bases between them. The germline V gene encodes CDR1 SGHTA and CDR2 FQGNSA. The CDR3 runs 16 residues.

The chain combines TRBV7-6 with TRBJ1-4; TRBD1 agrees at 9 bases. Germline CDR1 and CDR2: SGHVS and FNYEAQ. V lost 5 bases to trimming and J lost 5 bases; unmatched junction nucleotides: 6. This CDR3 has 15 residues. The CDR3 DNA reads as TGTGCCAGCAGCGGATGGACAGGGGCGAATGAAAAACTGTTTTTT. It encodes CASSGWTGANEKLFF. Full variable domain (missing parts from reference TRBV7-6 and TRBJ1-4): GAGVSQSPRYKVTKRGQDVALRCDPISGHVSLYWYRQALGQGPEFLTYFNYEAQQDKSGLPNDRFSAERPEGSISTLTIQRTEQRDSAMYRCASSGWTGANEKLFFGSGTQLSVL.

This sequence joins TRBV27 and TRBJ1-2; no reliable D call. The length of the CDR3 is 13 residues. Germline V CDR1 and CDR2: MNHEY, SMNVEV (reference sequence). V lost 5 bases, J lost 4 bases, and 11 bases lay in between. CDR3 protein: CASSPFEAYGYTF. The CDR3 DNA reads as TGTGCCAGCAGTCCATTTGAGGCCTATGGCTACACCTTC.

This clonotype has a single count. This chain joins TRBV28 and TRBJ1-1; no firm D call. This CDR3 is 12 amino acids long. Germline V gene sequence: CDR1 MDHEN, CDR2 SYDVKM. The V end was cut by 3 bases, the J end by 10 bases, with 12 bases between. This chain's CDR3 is CASSLKGLIAFF. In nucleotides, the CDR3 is TGTGCCAGCAGTTTGAAGGGTCTCATAGCTTTCTTT.

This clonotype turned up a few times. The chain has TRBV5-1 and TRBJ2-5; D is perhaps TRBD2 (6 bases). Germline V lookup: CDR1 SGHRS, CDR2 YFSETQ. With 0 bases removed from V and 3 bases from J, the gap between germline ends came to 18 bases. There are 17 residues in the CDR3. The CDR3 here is CASSLGGTSLGKETQYF. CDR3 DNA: TGCGCCAGCAGCTTGGGGGGGACTTCCTTGGGAAAAGAGACCCAGTACTTC. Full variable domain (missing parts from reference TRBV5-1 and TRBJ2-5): KAGVTQTPRYLIKTRGQQVTLSCSPISGHRSVSWYQQTPGQGLQFLFEYFSETQRNKGNFPGRFSGRQFSNSRSEMNVSTLELGDSALYLCASSLGGTSLGKETQYFGPGTRLLVL.

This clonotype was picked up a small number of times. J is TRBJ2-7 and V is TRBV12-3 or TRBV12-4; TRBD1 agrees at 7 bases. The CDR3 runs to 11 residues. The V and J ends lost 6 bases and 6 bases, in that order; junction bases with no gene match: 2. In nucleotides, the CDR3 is TGTGCCAGCAGCACAGGGGTCGAGCAGTACTTC. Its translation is CASSTGVEQYF.

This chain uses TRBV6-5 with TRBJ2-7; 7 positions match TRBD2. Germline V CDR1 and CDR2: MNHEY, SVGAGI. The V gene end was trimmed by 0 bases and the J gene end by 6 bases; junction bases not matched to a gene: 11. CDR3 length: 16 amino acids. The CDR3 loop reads CASSYSWSSGAGEQYF. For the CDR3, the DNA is TGTGCCAGCAGTTACTCGTGGTCTAGCGGTGCAGGCGAGCAGTACTTC.

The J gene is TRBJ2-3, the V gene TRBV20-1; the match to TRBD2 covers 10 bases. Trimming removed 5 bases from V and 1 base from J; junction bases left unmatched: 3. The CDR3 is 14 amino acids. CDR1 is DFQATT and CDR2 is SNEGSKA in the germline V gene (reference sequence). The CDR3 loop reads CSASLAGGTDTQYF. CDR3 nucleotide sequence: TGCAGTGCTTCGCTAGCGGGAGGCACAGATACGCAGTATTTT.

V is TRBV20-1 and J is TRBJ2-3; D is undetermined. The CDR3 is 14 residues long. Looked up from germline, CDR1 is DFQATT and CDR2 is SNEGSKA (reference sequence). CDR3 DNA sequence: TGCAGCGTCGTCCCACCCTTGAGCGCAGATACGCAGTATTTT. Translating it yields CSVVPPLSADTQYF.

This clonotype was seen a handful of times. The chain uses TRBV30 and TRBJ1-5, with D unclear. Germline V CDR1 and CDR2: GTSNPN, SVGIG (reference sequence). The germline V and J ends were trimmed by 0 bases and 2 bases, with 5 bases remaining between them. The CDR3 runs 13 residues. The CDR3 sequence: CAWSVDGNQPQHF. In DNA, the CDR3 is TGTGCCTGGAGTGTTGACGGCAATCAGCCCCAGCATTTT.

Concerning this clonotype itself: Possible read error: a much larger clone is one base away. The chain's CDR3 is CSARVGLAGINEQYF. CDR3 DNA: TGCAGTGCTAGGGTCGGACTAGCGGGAATCAATGAGCAGTACTTC. The chain joins TRBV20-1 to TRBJ2-5, with 12 bases matching TRBD2. The CDR3 is 15 amino acids. CDR1 and CDR2 (germline): DFQATT, SNEGSKA (reference sequence). The V and J ends lost 3 bases and 11 bases, in that order; junction bases with no gene match: 13.

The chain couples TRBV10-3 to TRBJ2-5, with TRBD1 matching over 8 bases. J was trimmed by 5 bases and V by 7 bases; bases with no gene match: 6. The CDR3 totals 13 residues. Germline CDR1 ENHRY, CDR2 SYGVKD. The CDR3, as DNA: TGTGCCATCACTCAGGGGGCTTCGGAGACCCAGTACTTC. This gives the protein CAITQGASETQYF.

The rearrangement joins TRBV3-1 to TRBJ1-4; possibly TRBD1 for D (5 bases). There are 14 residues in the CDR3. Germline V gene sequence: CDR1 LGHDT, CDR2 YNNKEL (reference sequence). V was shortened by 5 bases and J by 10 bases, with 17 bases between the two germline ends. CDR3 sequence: CASSNTGAVGKLFF. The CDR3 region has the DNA TGTGCCAGCAGCAACACAGGTGCCGTCGGAAAACTGTTTTTT.